This is a list of T cell receptor beta chains from one sample in a study of T cells in localized non-small cell lung cancer. Sequencing was performed with immunoSEQ multiplex PCR; in TCRdb, only in-frame clones are kept and a portion is missing. This table holds around 78,000 clones, 85% to 90% found once. The source was peripheral blood, collected before any cancer treatment. These receptors came from a woman between 40 and 69 years old with stage I squamous cell lung carcinoma. Both conserved end residues are part of each CDR3. A D gene is named only where the DNA matches it firmly. Rows may omit the clone size; those that give it use once, few, many or a size class.

d_call: TRBD2
v_call: TRBV10-1
clone_size: -
j_call: TRBJ2-7
cdr3_nt: TGCGCCAGCAGGCTCGCGACTAGCGAGTCTGTATTCCACGAGCAGTACTTC
cdr3_aa: CASRLATSESVFHEQYF

d_call: -
v_call: TRBV15
clone_size: once
j_call: TRBJ1-5
cdr3_nt: TGTGCCACCAGCAGAGATCTGAAGGGTCAGCCCCAGCATTTT
cdr3_aa: CATSRDLKGQPQHF

d_call: -
v_call: TRBV18
clone_size: once
j_call: TRBJ2-5
cdr3_nt: TGTGCCAGCTCACCAAATACCTGGGGTAGGGGAGAGACCCAGTACTTC
cdr3_aa: CASSPNTWGRGETQYF

d_call: -
v_call: TRBV7-8
clone_size: -
j_call: TRBJ1-5
cdr3_nt: TGTGCCAGCAGTCAAGGGGCGCATCAGCCCCAGCATTTT
cdr3_aa: CASSQGAHQPQHF

d_call: TRBD2
v_call: TRBV5-1
clone_size: -
j_call: TRBJ2-5
cdr3_nt: TGCGCCAGCAGCTTGGCCACCGGGGGGTACCAAGAGACCCAGTACTTC
cdr3_aa: CASSLATGGYQETQYF

d_call: TRBD1
v_call: TRBV7-2
clone_size: -
j_call: TRBJ2-7
cdr3_nt: TGTGCCAGCAGCTTAGCCCGGTCAGCCGGGACAGGGGTCTACGAGCAGTACTTC
cdr3_aa: CASSLARSAGTGVYEQYF

d_call: TRBD1
v_call: TRBV19
clone_size: -
j_call: TRBJ1-5
cdr3_nt: TGTGCCAGTAGTACGACAGGGGGCACGGCAAATCAGCCCCAGCATTTT
cdr3_aa: CASSTTGGTANQPQHF

d_call: TRBD2
v_call: TRBV13
clone_size: -
j_call: TRBJ2-1
cdr3_nt: TGTGCCAGCAGCTTATTAGGGACTAGCGGGATTTATGAGCAGTTCTTC
cdr3_aa: CASSLLGTSGIYEQFF

d_call: -
v_call: TRBV6-6
clone_size: -
j_call: TRBJ1-2
cdr3_nt: TGTGCCAGCAGTTACTCGGTGACCGGGGATGGCTACACCTTC
cdr3_aa: CASSYSVTGDGYTF

d_call: TRBD1
v_call: TRBV9
clone_size: once
j_call: TRBJ1-6
cdr3_nt: TGTGCCAGCAGCCTCAGTATGGGACAGGGCGATTCACCCCTCCACTTT
cdr3_aa: CASSLSMGQGDSPLHF

d_call: -
v_call: TRBV30
clone_size: -
j_call: TRBJ2-2
cdr3_nt: TGTGCCTGGACTCAGGGGAACGGGGAGCTGTTTTTT
cdr3_aa: CAWTQGNGELFF

d_call: -
v_call: TRBV15
clone_size: once
j_call: TRBJ1-2
cdr3_nt: TGTGCCACCAGCAGAGATGGCAGCTATGGCTACACCTTC
cdr3_aa: CATSRDGSYGYTF

d_call: -
v_call: TRBV5-4
clone_size: -
j_call: TRBJ1-1
cdr3_nt: TGTGCCAGCAGCTTGATAGGGGCAGGCGGGGACACTGAAGCTTTCTTT
cdr3_aa: CASSLIGAGGDTEAFF

d_call: -
v_call: TRBV5-1
clone_size: -
j_call: TRBJ2-3
cdr3_nt: TGCGCCAGCAGCTTGTCGGGCGTCATAGATACGCAGTATTTT
cdr3_aa: CASSLSGVIDTQYF

d_call: -
v_call: TRBV6-1
clone_size: -
j_call: TRBJ2-1
cdr3_nt: TGTGCCAGCAGTGAAGCAATTATAAATGAGCAGTTCTTC
cdr3_aa: CASSEAIINEQFF

d_call: -
v_call: TRBV9
clone_size: -
j_call: TRBJ2-4
cdr3_nt: TGTGCCAGCAGCCCCTTTAGGGGTAGTAAAAACATTCAGTACTTC
cdr3_aa: CASSPFRGSKNIQYF

d_call: -
v_call: TRBV7-2
clone_size: -
j_call: TRBJ1-1
cdr3_nt: TGTGCCAGCAGCGCCCGCTCGCGGGGGCAGACTGAAGCTTTCTTT
cdr3_aa: CASSARSRGQTEAFF

d_call: -
v_call: TRBV9
clone_size: -
j_call: TRBJ1-3
cdr3_nt: TGTGCCAGCAGCTTAATTCCGGACAGACCCTCTGGAAACACCATATATTTT
cdr3_aa: CASSLIPDRPSGNTIYF

d_call: TRBD1
v_call: TRBV6-1
clone_size: once
j_call: TRBJ1-2
cdr3_nt: TGTGCCAGCAGTGAAACAGGGGGCAAAGGCTACACCTTC
cdr3_aa: CASSETGGKGYTF

d_call: -
v_call: TRBV10-3
clone_size: -
j_call: TRBJ2-7
cdr3_nt: TGTGCCATCAGTGTAGAGCCCTCCTACGAGCAGTACTTC
cdr3_aa: CAISVEPSYEQYF

d_call: -
v_call: TRBV15
clone_size: -
j_call: TRBJ2-2
cdr3_nt: TGTGCCACCAGCAGAGATATAGCAGGGTCCACCGGGGAGCTGTTTTTT
cdr3_aa: CATSRDIAGSTGELFF

d_call: -
v_call: TRBV18
clone_size: -
j_call: TRBJ2-2
cdr3_nt: TGTGCCAGCTCCCGAACGACAGGGAACACCGGGGAGCTGTTTTTT
cdr3_aa: CASSRTTGNTGELFF

d_call: -
v_call: TRBV1
clone_size: -
j_call: TRBJ2-5
cdr3_nt: TGCACCAGCAGCCCATTCCACCAAGAGACCCAGTACTTC
cdr3_aa: CTSSPFHQETQYF

d_call: -
v_call: TRBV11-2
clone_size: -
j_call: TRBJ1-1
cdr3_nt: TGTGCCAGCAGCCCGGCCACGAGGCGGGCGTGGGCTTTCTTT
cdr3_aa: CASSPATRRAWAFF

d_call: -
v_call: TRBV4-1
clone_size: -
j_call: TRBJ1-4
cdr3_nt: TGCGCCAGCAGCCGCCAAGGGACCGAGAATGAAAAACTGTTTTTT
cdr3_aa: CASSRQGTENEKLFF

d_call: -
v_call: TRBV27
clone_size: -
j_call: TRBJ2-1
cdr3_nt: TGTGCCAGCAGTCCTCCGGACAGACTCTACAATGAGCAGTTCTTC
cdr3_aa: CASSPPDRLYNEQFF

d_call: -
v_call: TRBV4-2
clone_size: -
j_call: TRBJ1-1
cdr3_nt: TGTGCCAGCAGCCAAGCGGGTTTGGTCACTGAAGCTTTCTTT
cdr3_aa: CASSQAGLVTEAFF

d_call: -
v_call: TRBV2
clone_size: -
j_call: TRBJ2-7
cdr3_nt: TGTGCCAGCAGTGAAGAGGTTCCGGGACCCCTTTTCGAGCAGTACTTC
cdr3_aa: CASSEEVPGPLFEQYF

d_call: -
v_call: TRBV30
clone_size: -
j_call: TRBJ1-3
cdr3_nt: TGTGCCTGGAGTGTACGGACTGCCTCTGGAAACACCATATATTTT
cdr3_aa: CAWSVRTASGNTIYF

d_call: TRBD1
v_call: TRBV7-9
clone_size: once
j_call: TRBJ1-6
cdr3_nt: TGTGCCAGCAGCTTAGGAGGGGGCAGTAATTCACCCCTCCACTTT
cdr3_aa: CASSLGGGSNSPLHF

d_call: -
v_call: TRBV27
clone_size: -
j_call: TRBJ1-5
cdr3_nt: TGTGCCAGCAGTCAATTAACCCATTCAGGGTATAGCAATCAGCCCCAGCATTTT
cdr3_aa: CASSQLTHSGYSNQPQHF

d_call: -
v_call: TRBV29-1
clone_size: -
j_call: TRBJ2-3
cdr3_nt: TGCAGCGTACAGGGTTATCTGTCCCAGTATTTT
cdr3_aa: CSVQGYLSQYF

d_call: -
v_call: TRBV30
clone_size: -
j_call: TRBJ1-3
cdr3_nt: TGTGCCTGGAGTTTTTTTCCTCCGTGGGGGGCCAGCTCTGGAAACACCATATATTTT
cdr3_aa: CAWSFFPPWGASSGNTIYF

d_call: TRBD1
v_call: TRBV7-3
clone_size: once
j_call: TRBJ2-1
cdr3_nt: TGTGCCAGCACTTTGTCCGGGACAGGGGGGGATGAGCAGTTCTTC
cdr3_aa: CASTLSGTGGDEQFF

d_call: -
v_call: TRBV6-1
clone_size: -
j_call: TRBJ2-3
cdr3_nt: TGTGCCAGCAGCTCCCGACGGATAAGCACAGATACGCAGTATTTT
cdr3_aa: CASSSRRISTDTQYF

d_call: TRBD1
v_call: TRBV7-6
clone_size: once
j_call: TRBJ1-5
cdr3_nt: TGTGCCAGCAGCCGCGACAGGGGTCAGCCCCAGCATTTT
cdr3_aa: CASSRDRGQPQHF

d_call: -
v_call: TRBV2
clone_size: -
j_call: TRBJ1-2
cdr3_nt: TGTGCCAGCAGTGATGTCACGGACTATGGCTACACCTTC
cdr3_aa: CASSDVTDYGYTF

d_call: -
v_call: TRBV6-5
clone_size: -
j_call: TRBJ1-1
cdr3_nt: TGTGCCAGCACCAGACAGGTGAACACTGAAGCTTTCTTT
cdr3_aa: CASTRQVNTEAFF

d_call: -
v_call: TRBV30
clone_size: -
j_call: TRBJ1-1
cdr3_nt: TGTGCCTGGAGCGGGACATACACTGAAGCTTTCTTT
cdr3_aa: CAWSGTYTEAFF

d_call: TRBD1
v_call: TRBV7-9
clone_size: few
j_call: TRBJ2-1
cdr3_nt: TGTGCCAGCAGCCGAGACAGGGCCTCCAATGAGCAGTTCTTC
cdr3_aa: CASSRDRASNEQFF

d_call: -
v_call: TRBV6-6
clone_size: -
j_call: TRBJ1-2
cdr3_nt: TGTGCCAGCAGTTTGGAGCTAACCACTAACTATGGCTACACCTTC
cdr3_aa: CASSLELTTNYGYTF

d_call: -
v_call: TRBV5-1
clone_size: -
j_call: TRBJ1-3
cdr3_nt: TGCGCCAGCAGTAGGGATCCAAACACCATATATTTT
cdr3_aa: CASSRDPNTIYF

d_call: -
v_call: TRBV7-7
clone_size: -
j_call: TRBJ2-5
cdr3_nt: TGTGCTAGCAGCTTAGAACTAATCGAGACCCAGTACTTC
cdr3_aa: CASSLELIETQYF